The 5 T cell receptor beta chains below were found in one sample sequenced in a study of blood T cell repertoires in COVID-19. The assay was immunoSEQ multiplex PCR, and TCRdb's table has in-frame clones only and misses some. Here the sample spans around 150,000 clones, almost 85% being singletons. The sample consisted of PBMCs or T cells enriched from blood (not recorded which). Receptors originate from a man in his fifties who had recovered from COVID-19.

This clone appeared a few times. V usage is TRBV10-1 and J usage is TRBJ2-7, with D tentatively TRBD2 (6 bases). The CDR3 length is 13 residues. The V gene lost 7 bases and the J gene lost 3 bases, with 13 bases spanning the gap. Per the germline V gene, CDR1 is WNHNN and CDR2 is SYGVQD (reference sequence). CDR3: CASTYWGDYEQYF. The CDR3 nucleotides are TGCGCCAGCACCTATTGGGGGGACTACGAGCAGTACTTC.

This clone occurred once. V is TRBV5-1 and J is TRBJ2-5, with TRBD2 matching over 13 bases. The V and J ends lost 4 bases and 5 bases, in that order; junction bases with no gene match: 5. Germline V gene data show CDR1 as SGHRS and CDR2 as YFSETQ. The CDR3 length is 15 residues. This CDR3 reads CASSAGLAGVETQYF. Here the CDR3 DNA reads TGCGCCAGCAGCGCCGGACTAGCGGGAGTTGAGACCCAGTACTTC.

The chain has TRBV28 and TRBJ1-2; weak D call: TRBD1 (5 bases). Germline V gives CDR1 MDHEN, CDR2 SYDVKM. V was shortened by 3 bases and J by 3 bases, with 17 bases between the two germline ends. The CDR3 has 16 residues. CDR3 coding DNA: TGTGCCAGCAGTTTTCTGGGGGGGAGGAACGACTATGGCTACACCTTC. Translation gives CASSFLGGRNDYGYTF.

This clone is a singleton in its sample. The V call is TRBV11-2, the J call TRBJ2-3; 9 nucleotides agree with TRBD2. Germline V gives CDR1 SGHAT, CDR2 FQNNGV. The CDR3 contains 16 residues. With 3 bases clipped from V and 3 bases from J, the junction kept 7 bases outside the gene matches. The CDR3 region is CASSFENSGRTDTQYF. As DNA, the CDR3 is TGTGCCAGCAGCTTCGAAAATAGCGGGAGAACAGATACGCAGTATTTT.

This clone has a single count. The chain couples TRBV2 to TRBJ2-2, with TRBD2 identical over 10 bases. Germline V CDR1 and CDR2: SNHLY, FYNNEI. The CDR3 loop spans 17 amino acids. Unmatched junction bases numbered 12, after V lost 8 bases and J lost 3 bases. The CDR3 bases are TGTGCCAGCGCCCCGGACCTAGCGGGGGCGTACACCGGGGAGCTGTTTTTT. It yields the protein CASAPDLAGAYTGELFF. Full variable domain (rest looked up from reference TRBV2 and TRBJ2-2): EPEVTQTPSHQVTQMGQEVILRCVPISNHLYFYWYRQILGQKVEFLVSFYNNEISEKSEIFDDQFSVERPDGSNFTLKIRSTKLEDSAMYFCASAPDLAGAYTGELFFGEGSRLTVL.